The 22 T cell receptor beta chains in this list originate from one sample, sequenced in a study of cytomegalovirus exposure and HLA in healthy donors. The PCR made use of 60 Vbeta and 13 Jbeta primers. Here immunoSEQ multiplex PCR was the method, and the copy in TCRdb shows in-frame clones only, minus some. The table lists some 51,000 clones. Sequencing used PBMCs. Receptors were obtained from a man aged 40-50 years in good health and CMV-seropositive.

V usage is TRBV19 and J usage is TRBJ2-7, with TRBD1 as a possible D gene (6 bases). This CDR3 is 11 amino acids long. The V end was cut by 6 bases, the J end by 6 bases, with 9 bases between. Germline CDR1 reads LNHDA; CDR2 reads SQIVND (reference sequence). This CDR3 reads CASSDRSEQYF. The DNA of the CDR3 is TGTGCCAGTAGCGACAGGAGCGAGCAGTACTTC.

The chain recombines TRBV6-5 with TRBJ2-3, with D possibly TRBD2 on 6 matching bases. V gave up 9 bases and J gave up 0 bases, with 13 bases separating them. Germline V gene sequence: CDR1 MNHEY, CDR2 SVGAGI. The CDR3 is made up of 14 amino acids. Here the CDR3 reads CASALAASTDTQYF. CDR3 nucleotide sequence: TGTGCCAGTGCCTTAGCGGCTAGCACAGATACGCAGTATTTT.

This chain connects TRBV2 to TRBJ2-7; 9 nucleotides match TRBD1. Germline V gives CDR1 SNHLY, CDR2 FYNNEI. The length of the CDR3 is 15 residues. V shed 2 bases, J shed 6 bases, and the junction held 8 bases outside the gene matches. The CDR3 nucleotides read TGTGCCAGCAGTGAACATCCAGGACAGGGGCGCGAGCAGTACTTC. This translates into CASSEHPGQGREQYF.

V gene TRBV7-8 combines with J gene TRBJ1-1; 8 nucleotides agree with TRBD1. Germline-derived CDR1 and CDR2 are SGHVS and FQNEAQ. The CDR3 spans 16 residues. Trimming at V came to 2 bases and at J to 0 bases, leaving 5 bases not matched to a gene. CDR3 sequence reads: CASSLNRGAMNTEAFF. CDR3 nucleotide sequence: TGTGCCAGCAGCTTAAACAGGGGGGCAATGAACACTGAAGCTTTCTTT.

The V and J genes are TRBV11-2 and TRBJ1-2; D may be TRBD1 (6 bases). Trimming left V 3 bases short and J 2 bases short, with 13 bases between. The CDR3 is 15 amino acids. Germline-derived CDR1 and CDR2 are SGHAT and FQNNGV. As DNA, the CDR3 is TGTGCCAGCAGCTTGGGCCTGGGGGCGAACTATGGCTACACCTTC. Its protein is CASSLGLGANYGYTF.

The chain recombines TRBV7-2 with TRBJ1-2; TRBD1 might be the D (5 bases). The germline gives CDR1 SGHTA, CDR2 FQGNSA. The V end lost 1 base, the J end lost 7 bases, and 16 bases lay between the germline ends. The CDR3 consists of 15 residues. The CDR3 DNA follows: TGTGCCAGCAGCTTAGGTGGACAATGGGGATCTGGCTACACCTTC. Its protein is CASSLGGQWGSGYTF.

This CDR3 reads CASRTDRAKNTEAFF. CDR3 bases: TGCGCCAGCAGAACGGACAGGGCGAAGAACACTGAAGCTTTCTTT. The V gene is TRBV5-1, the J gene TRBJ1-1, with TRBD1 matching over 8 bases. Germline lookup yields CDR1 SGHRS and CDR2 YFSETQ. Trimming removed 5 bases from V and 1 base from J; junction bases left unmatched: 7. The CDR3 runs 15 residues. The full variable domain, rest sourced from reference TRBV5-1 and TRBJ1-1, is KAGVTQTPRYLIKTRGQQVTLSCSPISGHRSVSWYQQTPGQGLQFLFEYFSETQRNKGNFPGRFSGRQFSNSRSEMNVSTLELGDSALYLCASRTDRAKNTEAFFGQGTRLTVV.

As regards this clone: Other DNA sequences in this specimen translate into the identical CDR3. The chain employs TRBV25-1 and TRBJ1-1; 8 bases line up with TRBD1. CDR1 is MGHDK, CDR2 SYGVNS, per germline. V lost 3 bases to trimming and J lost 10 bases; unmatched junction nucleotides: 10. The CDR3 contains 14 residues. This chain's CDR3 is CASSDVAGGGGAFF. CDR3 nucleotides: TGTGCCAGCAGTGATGTAGCAGGGGGCGGGGGAGCTTTCTTT.

This CDR3 is CATSPGLATGELFF. The CDR3 DNA sequence: TGTGCCACCAGCCCCGGACTAGCCACCGGGGAGCTGTTTTTT. The chain joins TRBV15 to TRBJ2-2; 8 bases line up with TRBD2. Trimming at V came to 5 bases and at J to 4 bases, leaving 3 bases not matched to a gene. Per the germline V gene, CDR1 is LNHNV and CDR2 is YYDKDF (reference sequence). The CDR3 is 14 amino acids.

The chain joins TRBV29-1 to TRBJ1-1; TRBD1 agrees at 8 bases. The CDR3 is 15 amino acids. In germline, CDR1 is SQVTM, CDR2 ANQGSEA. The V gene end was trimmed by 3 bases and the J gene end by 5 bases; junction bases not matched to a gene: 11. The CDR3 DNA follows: TGCAGCGTTGATAAGGCAGGGGGCGCGGGAACTGAAGCTTTCTTT. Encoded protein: CSVDKAGGAGTEAFF. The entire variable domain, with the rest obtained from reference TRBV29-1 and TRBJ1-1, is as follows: SAVISQKPSRDICQRGTSLTIQCQVDSQVTMMFWYRQQPGQSLTLIATANQGSEATYESGFVIDKFPISRPNLTFSTLTVSNMSPEDSSIYLCSVDKAGGAGTEAFFGQGTRLTVV.

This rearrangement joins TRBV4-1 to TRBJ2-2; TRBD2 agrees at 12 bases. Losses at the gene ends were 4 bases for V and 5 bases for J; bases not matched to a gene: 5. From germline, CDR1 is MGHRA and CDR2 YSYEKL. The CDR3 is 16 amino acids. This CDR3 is CASSPGLAGRTGELFF. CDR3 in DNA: TGCGCCAGCAGCCCGGGACTAGCGGGTAGGACCGGGGAGCTGTTTTTT.

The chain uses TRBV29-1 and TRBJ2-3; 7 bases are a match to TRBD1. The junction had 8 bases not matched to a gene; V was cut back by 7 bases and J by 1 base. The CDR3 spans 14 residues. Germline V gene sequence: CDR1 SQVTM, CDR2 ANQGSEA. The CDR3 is CSARQGMGTDTQYF. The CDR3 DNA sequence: TGCAGCGCCCGACAGGGAATGGGCACAGATACGCAGTATTTT.

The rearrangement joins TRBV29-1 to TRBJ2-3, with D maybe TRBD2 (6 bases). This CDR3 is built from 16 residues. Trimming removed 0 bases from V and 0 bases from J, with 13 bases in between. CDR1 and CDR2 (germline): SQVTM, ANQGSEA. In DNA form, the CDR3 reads TGCAGCGTTGAAGATCGGTCAGGGAGGAGCACAGATACGCAGTATTTT. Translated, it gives CSVEDRSGRSTDTQYF.

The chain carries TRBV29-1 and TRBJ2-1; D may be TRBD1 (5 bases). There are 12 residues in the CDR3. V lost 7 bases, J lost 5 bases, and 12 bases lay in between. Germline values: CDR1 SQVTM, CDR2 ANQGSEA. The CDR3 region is CSEGQGDNEQFF. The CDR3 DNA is TGCAGCGAAGGTCAGGGTGACAATGAGCAGTTCTTC.

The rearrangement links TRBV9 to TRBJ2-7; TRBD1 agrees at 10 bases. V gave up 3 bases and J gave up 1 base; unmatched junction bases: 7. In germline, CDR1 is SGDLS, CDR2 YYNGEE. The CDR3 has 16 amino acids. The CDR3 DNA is TGTGCCAGCAGCGGGGGGACAGGGGTAGGGTCCTACGAGCAGTACTTC. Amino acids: CASSGGTGVGSYEQYF. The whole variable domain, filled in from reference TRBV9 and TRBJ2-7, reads DSGVTQTPKHLITATGQRVTLRCSPRSGDLSVYWYQQSLDQGLQFLIQYYNGEERAKGNILERFSAQQFPDLHSELNLSSLELGDSALYFCASSGGTGVGSYEQYFGPGTRLTVT.

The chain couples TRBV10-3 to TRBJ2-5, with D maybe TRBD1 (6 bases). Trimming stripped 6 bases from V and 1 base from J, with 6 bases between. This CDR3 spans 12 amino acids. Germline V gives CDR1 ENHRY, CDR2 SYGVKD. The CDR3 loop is CAIRDSQETQYF. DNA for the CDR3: TGTGCCATCAGGGACAGCCAAGAGACCCAGTACTTC.

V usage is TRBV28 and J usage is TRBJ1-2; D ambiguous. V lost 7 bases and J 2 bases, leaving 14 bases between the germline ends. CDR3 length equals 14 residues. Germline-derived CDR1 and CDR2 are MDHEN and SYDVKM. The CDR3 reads CASNFPSGNYGYTF. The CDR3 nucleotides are TGTGCCAGCAATTTCCCCAGCGGGAACTATGGCTACACCTTC.

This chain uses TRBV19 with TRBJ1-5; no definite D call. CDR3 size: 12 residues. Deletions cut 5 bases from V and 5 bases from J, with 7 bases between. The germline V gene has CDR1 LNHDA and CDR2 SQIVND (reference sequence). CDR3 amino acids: CASSPFDQPQHF. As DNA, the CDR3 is TGTGCCAGTAGTCCCTTCGATCAGCCCCAGCATTTT.

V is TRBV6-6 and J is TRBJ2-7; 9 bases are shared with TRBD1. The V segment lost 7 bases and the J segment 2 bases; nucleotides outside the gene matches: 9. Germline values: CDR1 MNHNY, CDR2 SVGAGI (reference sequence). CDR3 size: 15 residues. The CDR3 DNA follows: TGTGCCAGCACCAAATCCGGGACAGGGCCCTACGAGCAGTACTTC. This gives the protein CASTKSGTGPYEQYF.

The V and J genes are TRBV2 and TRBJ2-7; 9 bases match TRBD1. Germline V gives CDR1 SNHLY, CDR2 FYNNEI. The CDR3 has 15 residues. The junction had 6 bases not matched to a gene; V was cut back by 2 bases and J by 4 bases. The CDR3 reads CASSEITDRGYEQYF. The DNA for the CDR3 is TGTGCCAGCAGTGAAATTACGGACAGGGGATACGAGCAGTACTTC.

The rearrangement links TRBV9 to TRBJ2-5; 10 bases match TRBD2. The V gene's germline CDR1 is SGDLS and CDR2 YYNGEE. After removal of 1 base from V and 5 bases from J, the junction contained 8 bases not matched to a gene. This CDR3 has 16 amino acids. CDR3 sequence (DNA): TGTGCCAGCAGCGTATGGGCTAGCGGGGGAAGGGAGACCCAGTACTTC. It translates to CASSVWASGGRETQYF.

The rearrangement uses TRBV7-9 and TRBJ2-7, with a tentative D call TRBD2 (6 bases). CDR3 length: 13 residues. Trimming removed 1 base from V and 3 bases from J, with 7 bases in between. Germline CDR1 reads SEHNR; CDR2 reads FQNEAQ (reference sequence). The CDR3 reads CASSLGGVYEQYF. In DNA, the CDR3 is TGTGCCAGCAGCTTAGGGGGGGTCTACGAGCAGTACTTC.